This entry lists 3 T cell receptor beta chains sequenced from one sample in a study of cytomegalovirus exposure and HLA in healthy donors. Primers for the PCR totalled 60 Vbeta and 13 Jbeta. Profiling relied on immunoSEQ multiplex PCR, and the TCRdb table lists in-frame clones only, not all of them. This table holds over 150,000 clones, around 80% found once. The specimen sequenced was PBMCs. The source is a man between 18 and 29 years old in good health and CMV-seronegative.

V is TRBV28 and J is TRBJ1-2, with D maybe TRBD1 (6 bases). The CDR3 runs to 12 residues. The V gene's germline CDR1 is MDHEN and CDR2 SYDVKM. Trimming took off 8 bases at V and 8 bases at J, with 15 bases between the two ends. CDR3: CASRGGAHGYTF. CDR3 DNA: TGTGCCAGCCGGGGGGGGGCGCACGGCTACACCTTC.

This chain uses TRBV11-2 with TRBJ1-5; no clear D. This CDR3 is 14 amino acids long. Looked up from germline, CDR1 is SGHAT and CDR2 is FQNNGV. Deletions cut 5 bases from V and 4 bases from J, with 12 bases between. Written as DNA, the CDR3 is TGTGCCAGCAGCATCGGAGGTTCGAATCAGCCCCAGCATTTT. The encoded protein is CASSIGGSNQPQHF.

The genes are TRBV6-4 and TRBJ2-3, with TRBD2 matching 11 bases. The CDR3 consists of 15 residues. Per the germline V gene, CDR1 is MRHNA and CDR2 is SNTAGT. With 6 bases clipped from V and 1 base from J, the junction kept 3 bases outside the gene matches. The CDR3 region has the DNA TGTGCCAGCAGCCAACTAGCGGGAGGCACAGATACGCAGTATTTT. Amino acids: CASSQLAGGTDTQYF.